This is a list of T cell receptor beta chains from one sample in a study of T-cell reconstitution after alpha-beta-depleted transplantation in children. From the PCR reads, TCRdb called clonotypes with MiXCR, one entry per CDR3 protein. Of some 490,000 distinct CDR3 sequences in the sample, roughly an eighth were seen once. Specimen: PBMCs from the stem cell graft donor, collected from the stem cell graft. These receptors all come from a human donor who donated a stem cell graft to a child with combined immunodeficiency. Both conserved end residues are part of each CDR3. The order of the fields is J gene, V gene, clone size, D gene, CDR3 DNA, CDR3 protein. A D gene is named only where the DNA matches it firmly. Size values are once, few and many counts, or a class for expanded clones, and some rows have none.

>TRBJ2-5|TRBV7-9|many|.
TGTGCCAGCAGCTTAGCTGGCAGGGGAGAGACCCAGTACTTC
CASSLAGRGETQYF
>TRBJ2-5|TRBV11-2|few|.
TGTGCCAGCCGGTCGGGGTGGGGGAACCAAGAGACCCAGTACTTC
CASRSGWGNQETQYF
>TRBJ2-7|TRBV4-3|.|TRBD2
TGCGCCAGCAGCCAAGACGGAGGAGGTATGGGGGGGGACGACGAGCAGTACTTC
CASSQDGGGMGGDDEQYF
>TRBJ2-2|TRBV5-1|few|TRBD2
TGCGCCAGCAGCGCCGGGACTAAGGGTCAAACCGGGGAGCTGTTTTTT
CASSAGTKGQTGELFF
>TRBJ2-4|TRBV29-1|many|.
TGCAGCGTTGTAAGTTTGTGGGCGGACAAAAACATTCAGTACTTC
CSVVSLWADKNIQYF
>TRBJ2-5|TRBV29-1|many|TRBD1
TGCAGCGTCAACGACAGGGGAGAGACCCAGTACTTC
CSVNDRGETQYF
>TRBJ2-3|TRBV4-3|.|.
TGCGCCAGCAGCCAAGATACGGCCCGCACAGATACGCAGTATTTT
CASSQDTARTDTQYF
>TRBJ1-5|TRBV20-1|few|.
TGCAGTGCTAGCGTAGCCAGGGGCAATCAGCCCCAGCATTTT
CSASVARGNQPQHF
>TRBJ1-3|TRBV12-3/TRBV12-4|few|.
TGTGCCACCGAAGGGGACACCATATATTTT
CATEGDTIYF
>TRBJ1-1|TRBV6-5|few|.
TGTGCCAGCAGTTACTCGATGGGGGCCGTTACTGAAGCTTTCTTT
CASSYSMGAVTEAFF
>TRBJ2-2|TRBV6-1|.|.
TGTGCCAGCAGCACGACCATTACCGGGGAGCTGTTTTTT
CASSTTITGELFF
>TRBJ2-1|TRBV12-3/TRBV12-4|many|TRBD2
TGTGCCAGCAGTCTCCTTAGCGGGGGGGCCCATGAGCAGTTCTTC
CASSLLSGGAHEQFF
>TRBJ2-7|TRBV3-1|.|TRBD2
TGTGCCAGCAGTCCCCACCCCTACCCGACTAGCGGGATGAGCGAGCAGTACTTC
CASSPHPYPTSGMSEQYF
>TRBJ2-5|TRBV5-5|few|.
TGTGCCAGCAGCTTGGGGGGCGGGGGCCTACAAGAGACCCAGTACTTC
CASSLGGGGLQETQYF
>TRBJ2-1|TRBV2|.|TRBD2
TGTGCCAGCAGCCCACCCGGACTAGGTCCTGCTGAGCAGTTCTTC
CASSPPGLGPAEQFF
>TRBJ1-2|TRBV4-2|many|TRBD1
TGTGCCAGCAGCCAGCCCCAGGGGGCGCGGGGCTTCGACTATGGCTACACCTTC
CASSQPQGARGFDYGYTF
>TRBJ2-5|TRBV7-7|.|TRBD2
TGTGCCAGCAGCTTAATACTAGCGGGAGGGACGGAGACCCAGTACTTC
CASSLILAGGTETQYF
>TRBJ2-3|TRBV9|many|.
TGTGCCAGCAGCCTCCTGGCGGGAACCACCGCAGATACGCAGTATTTT
CASSLLAGTTADTQYF
>TRBJ2-7|TRBV7-8|.|TRBD2
TGTGCCAGCAGCCGATTAGCGGGTGCGATCTCCTACGAGCAGTACTTC
CASSRLAGAISYEQYF
>TRBJ2-5|TRBV9|.|TRBD2
TGTGCCAGCAGCACTATGACTAGCGGAGAAGAGACCCAGTACTTC
CASSTMTSGEETQYF
>TRBJ2-5|TRBV5-1|.|TRBD1
TGCGCCAGCAGCGGGACAGGGAGAGAGACCCAGTACTTC
CASSGTGRETQYF
>TRBJ2-3|TRBV29-1|.|TRBD2
TGCAGCGTTGAAGAGTTAGCGGGACTCGCAGATACGCAGTATTTT
CSVEELAGLADTQYF
>TRBJ2-1|TRBV24-1|.|.
TGTGCCACCAGCCGGGGAGGGGGAGGCCAAAATGAGCAGTTCTTC
CATSRGGGGQNEQFF
>TRBJ2-1|TRBV20-1|.|.
TGCAGTGCTAATGGAGGGCCCTCCTACAATGAGCAGTTCTTC
CSANGGPSYNEQFF
>TRBJ1-6|TRBV15|.|TRBD1
TGTGCCACCAGCATACCGCAGGGACAGGATAATTCACCCCTCCACTTT
CATSIPQGQDNSPLHF
>TRBJ2-7|TRBV29-1|.|TRBD2
TGCAGCGTGGACGGACTAGCGGGAGTTAGCGAGCAGTACTTC
CSVDGLAGVSEQYF
>TRBJ2-3|TRBV12-3/TRBV12-4|few|.
TGTGCCAGCAGTTTTATTGTCATAGGAAACACAGATACGCAGTATTTT
CASSFIVIGNTDTQYF
>TRBJ2-7|TRBV12-3/TRBV12-4|many|.
TGTGCCAGCAGTTACTATAGCCGCCCCCGGGAGCAGTACTTC
CASSYYSRPREQYF